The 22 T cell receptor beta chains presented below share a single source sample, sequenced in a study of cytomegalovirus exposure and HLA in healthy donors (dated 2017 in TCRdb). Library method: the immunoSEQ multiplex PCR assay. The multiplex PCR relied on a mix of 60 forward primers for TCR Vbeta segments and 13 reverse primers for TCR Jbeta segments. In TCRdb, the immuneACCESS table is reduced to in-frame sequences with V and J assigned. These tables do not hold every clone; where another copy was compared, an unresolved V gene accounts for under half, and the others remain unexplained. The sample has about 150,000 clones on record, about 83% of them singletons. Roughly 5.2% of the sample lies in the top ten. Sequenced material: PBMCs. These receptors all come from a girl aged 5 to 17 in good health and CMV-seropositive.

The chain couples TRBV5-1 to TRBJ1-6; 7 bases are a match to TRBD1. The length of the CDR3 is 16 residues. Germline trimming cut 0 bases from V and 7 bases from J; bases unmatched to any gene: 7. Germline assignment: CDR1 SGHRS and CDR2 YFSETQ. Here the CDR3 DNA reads TGCGCCAGCAGCTTGGTGTCAGGGGGGAGGAATTCACCCCTCCACTTT. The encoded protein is CASSLVSGGRNSPLHF.

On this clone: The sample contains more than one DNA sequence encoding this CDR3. The CDR3 sequence is CSVEDRPYGYTF. CDR3 coding DNA: TGCAGCGTTGAAGACCGTCCCTATGGCTACACCTTC. The V and J genes are TRBV29-1 and TRBJ1-2; D is undetermined. V was cut by 0 bases and J by 4 bases, with 6 bases left in between. The CDR3 consists of 12 residues. Germline V gives CDR1 SQVTM, CDR2 ANQGSEA.

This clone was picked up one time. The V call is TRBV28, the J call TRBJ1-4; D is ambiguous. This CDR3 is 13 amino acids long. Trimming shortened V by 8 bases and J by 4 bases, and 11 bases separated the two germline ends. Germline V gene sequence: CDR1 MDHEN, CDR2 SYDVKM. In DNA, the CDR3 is TGTGCCAGCTTGGACTGGCGTAATGAAAAACTGTTTTTT. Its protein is CASLDWRNEKLFF.

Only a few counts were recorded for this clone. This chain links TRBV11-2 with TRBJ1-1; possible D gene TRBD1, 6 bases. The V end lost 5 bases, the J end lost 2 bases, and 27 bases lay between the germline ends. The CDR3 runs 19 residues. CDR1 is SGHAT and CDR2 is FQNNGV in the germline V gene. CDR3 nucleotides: TGTGCCAGCAGCGCGAGGGGGTTAAGGTTTTCAGGGGAAAACACTGAAGCTTTCTTT. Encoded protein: CASSARGLRFSGENTEAFF.

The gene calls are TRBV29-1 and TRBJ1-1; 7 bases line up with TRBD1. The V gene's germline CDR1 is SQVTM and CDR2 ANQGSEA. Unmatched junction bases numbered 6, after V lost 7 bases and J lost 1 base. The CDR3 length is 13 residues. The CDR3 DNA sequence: TGCAGCGCGGCCGGGACAGCGAACACTGAAGCTTTCTTT. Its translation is CSAAGTANTEAFF.

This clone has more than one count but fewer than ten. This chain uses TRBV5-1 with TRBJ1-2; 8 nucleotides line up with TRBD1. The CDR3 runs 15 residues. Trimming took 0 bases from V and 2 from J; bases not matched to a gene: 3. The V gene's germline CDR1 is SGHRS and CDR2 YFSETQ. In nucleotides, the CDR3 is TGCGCCAGCAGCTTGGAGCGGGACAGGAACTATGGCTACACCTTC. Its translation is CASSLERDRNYGYTF.

The CDR3 DNA reads as TGTGCCACCAGCAGAGGAGGGGGATCTGTGCCTGAAGCTTTCTTT. Its translation: CATSRGGGSVPEAFF. This chain uses TRBV15 with TRBJ1-1; TRBD1 might be the D (6 bases). Trimming cost V 1 base and J 6 bases, with 15 bases left between them. CDR1 and CDR2 (germline): LNHNV, YYDKDF (reference sequence). The CDR3 has 15 amino acids.

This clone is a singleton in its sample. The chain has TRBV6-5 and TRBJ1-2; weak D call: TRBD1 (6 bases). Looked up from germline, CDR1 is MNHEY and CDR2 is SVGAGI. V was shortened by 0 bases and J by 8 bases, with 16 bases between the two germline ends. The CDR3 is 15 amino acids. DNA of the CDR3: TGTGCCAGCAGTTACTCGACTCGGGGGGCTTACGGCTACACCTTC. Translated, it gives CASSYSTRGAYGYTF.

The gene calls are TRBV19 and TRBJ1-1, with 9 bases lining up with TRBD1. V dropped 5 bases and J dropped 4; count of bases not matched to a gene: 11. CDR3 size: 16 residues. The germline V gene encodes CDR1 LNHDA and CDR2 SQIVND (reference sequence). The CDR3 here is CASSPQGAMVFTEAFF. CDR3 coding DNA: TGTGCCAGTAGTCCACAGGGGGCGATGGTTTTCACTGAAGCTTTCTTT.

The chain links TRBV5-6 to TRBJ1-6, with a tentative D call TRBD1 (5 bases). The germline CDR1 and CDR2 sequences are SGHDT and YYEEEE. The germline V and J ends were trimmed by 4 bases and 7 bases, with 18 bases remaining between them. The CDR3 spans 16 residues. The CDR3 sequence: CASSKNKAGRNSPLHF. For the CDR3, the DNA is TGTGCCAGCAGCAAAAACAAGGCAGGGCGAAATTCACCCCTCCACTTT.

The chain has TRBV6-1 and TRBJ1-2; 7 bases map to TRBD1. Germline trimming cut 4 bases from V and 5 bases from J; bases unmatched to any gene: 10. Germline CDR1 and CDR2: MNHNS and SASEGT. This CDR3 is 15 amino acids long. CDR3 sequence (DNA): TGTGCCAGCAGTGGGATAGGGACAGTTAGATATGGCTACACCTTC. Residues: CASSGIGTVRYGYTF.

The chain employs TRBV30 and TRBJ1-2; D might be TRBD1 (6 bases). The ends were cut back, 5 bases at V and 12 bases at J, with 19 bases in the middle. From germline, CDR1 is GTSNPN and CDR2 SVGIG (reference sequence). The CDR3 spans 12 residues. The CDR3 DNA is TGTGCCTGGGGCGGTGAAGGGGGACGCAACACCTTC. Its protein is CAWGGEGGRNTF.

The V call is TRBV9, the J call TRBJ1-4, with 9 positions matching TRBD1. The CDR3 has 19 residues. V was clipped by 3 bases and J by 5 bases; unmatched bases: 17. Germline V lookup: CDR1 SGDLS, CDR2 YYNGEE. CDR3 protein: CASSATTGGQTQRNEKLFF. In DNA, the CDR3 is TGTGCCAGCAGCGCAACAACAGGGGGCCAGACACAAAGAAATGAAAAACTGTTTTTT.

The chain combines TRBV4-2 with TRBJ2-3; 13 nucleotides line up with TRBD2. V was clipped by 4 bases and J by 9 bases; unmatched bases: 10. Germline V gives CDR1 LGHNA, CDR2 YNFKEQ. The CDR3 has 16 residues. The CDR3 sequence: CASSRGLAGTQGTQYF. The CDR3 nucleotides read TGTGCCAGCAGCCGGGGACTAGCGGGGACTCAGGGAACGCAGTATTTT.

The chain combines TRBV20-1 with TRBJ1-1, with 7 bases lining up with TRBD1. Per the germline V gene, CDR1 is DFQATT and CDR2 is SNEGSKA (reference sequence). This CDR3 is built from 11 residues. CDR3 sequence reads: CRGQENTEAFF. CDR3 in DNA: TGCAGAGGACAGGAGAACACTGAAGCTTTCTTT.

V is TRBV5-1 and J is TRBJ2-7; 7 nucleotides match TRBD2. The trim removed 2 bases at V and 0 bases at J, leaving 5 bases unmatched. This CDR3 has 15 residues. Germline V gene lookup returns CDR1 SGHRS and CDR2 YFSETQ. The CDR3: CASSLRGGASYEQYF. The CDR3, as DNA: TGCGCCAGCAGCTTAAGGGGAGGGGCCTCCTACGAGCAGTACTTC.

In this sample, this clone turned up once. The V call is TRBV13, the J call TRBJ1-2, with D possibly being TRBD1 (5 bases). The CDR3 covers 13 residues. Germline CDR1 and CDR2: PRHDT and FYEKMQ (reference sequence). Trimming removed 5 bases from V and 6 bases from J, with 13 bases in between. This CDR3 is CASSIGGLHGYTF. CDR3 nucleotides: TGTGCCAGCAGCATCGGGGGACTCCATGGCTACACCTTC.

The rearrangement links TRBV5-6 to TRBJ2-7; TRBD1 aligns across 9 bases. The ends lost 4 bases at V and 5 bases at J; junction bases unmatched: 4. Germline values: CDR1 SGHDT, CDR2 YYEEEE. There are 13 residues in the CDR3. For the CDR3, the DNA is TGTGCCAGCAGCCAGGGACAGGGTAACGAGCAGTACTTC. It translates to CASSQGQGNEQYF.

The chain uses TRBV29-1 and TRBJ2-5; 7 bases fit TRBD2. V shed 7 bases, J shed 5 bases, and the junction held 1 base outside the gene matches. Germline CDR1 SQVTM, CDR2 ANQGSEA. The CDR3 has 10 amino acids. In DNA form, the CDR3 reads TGCAGCGCCGGGGGGGAGACCCAGTACTTC. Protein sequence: CSAGGETQYF.

CDR3 coding DNA: TGTGCCAGCAGCGTAGTGTCTAGCGGCTACAATGAGCAGTTCTTC. It codes for CASSVVSSGYNEQFF. J is TRBJ2-1 and V is TRBV9; the match to TRBD2 covers 7 bases. V lost 0 bases to trimming and J lost 3 bases; unmatched junction nucleotides: 3. The CDR3 covers 15 residues. The germline CDR1 and CDR2 sequences are SGDLS and YYNGEE.

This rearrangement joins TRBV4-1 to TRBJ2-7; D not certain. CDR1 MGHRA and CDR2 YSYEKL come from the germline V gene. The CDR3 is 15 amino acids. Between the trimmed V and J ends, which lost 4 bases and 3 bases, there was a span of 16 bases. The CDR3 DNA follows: TGCGCCAGCAGCCCCCCTGACTCCCGAAGCTACGAGCAGTACTTC. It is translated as CASSPPDSRSYEQYF.

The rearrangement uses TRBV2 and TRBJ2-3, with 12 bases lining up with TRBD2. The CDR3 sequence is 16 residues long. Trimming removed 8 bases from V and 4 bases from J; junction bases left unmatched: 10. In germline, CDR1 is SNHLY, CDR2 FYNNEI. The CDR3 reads CASFGASGGAADTQYF. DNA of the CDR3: TGTGCCAGCTTCGGGGCTAGCGGGGGGGCAGCAGATACGCAGTATTTT.